The 5 T cell receptor beta chains presented below share a single source sample, sequenced in a study of blood T cell repertoires in COVID-19. Using immunoSEQ multiplex PCR, the repertoire was profiled, and TCRdb retains in-frame clones only, with some absent. The data contain approximately 90,000 clones, roughly 80% of them singletons. Sequencing was carried out using peripheral blood. Every receptor here comes from a human donor in a cohort sampled during active COVID-19.

The chain employs TRBV9 and TRBJ1-5, with D perhaps TRBD1 (6 bases). V lost 2 bases and J 8 bases, leaving 14 bases between the germline ends. The germline CDR1 and CDR2 sequences are SGDLS and YYNGEE. The CDR3 extends over 14 amino acids. CDR3 nucleotide sequence: TGTGCCAGCAGCGTTAGTTCGGGGGGCGAGCCCCAGCATTTT. Amino acids: CASSVSSGGEPQHF.

The chain links TRBV27 to TRBJ1-6; TRBD1 agrees at 9 bases. The CDR3 spans 14 residues. V was pared by 5 bases and J by 7 bases, with 3 bases of the junction left unmatched. In germline, CDR1 is MNHEY, CDR2 SMNVEV (reference sequence). The CDR3 loop reads CASSRGTGNSPLHF. The CDR3 DNA follows: TGTGCCAGCAGTCGCGGGACAGGGAATTCACCCCTCCACTTT.

This clone was seen only a few times. The CDR3 DNA reads as TGCGCCAGCAGCCAAGAAGGGGGCGGGGGGGCTTATGGCTACACCTTC. It translates to CASSQEGGGGAYGYTF. The chain carries TRBV4-3 and TRBJ1-2; 7 bases are a match to TRBD1. The CDR3 length is 16 residues. J was trimmed by 5 bases and V by 0 bases; bases with no gene match: 9. Germline CDR1 is LGHNA and CDR2 is YSLEER.

The chain employs TRBV12-3 or TRBV12-4 and TRBJ1-2; D gene uncertain. Trimming left V 2 bases short and J 0 bases short, with 4 bases between. The CDR3 is 13 residues long. This CDR3 reads CASSLNSNYGYTF. CDR3 bases: TGTGCCAGCAGTTTAAACTCTAACTATGGCTACACCTTC.

V usage is TRBV18 and J usage is TRBJ1-3, with a tentative D call TRBD1 (5 bases). CDR1 is KGHSH, CDR2 LQKENI, per germline. The V end was cut by 1 base, the J end by 8 bases, with 12 bases between. The CDR3 sequence is 14 residues long. The CDR3 protein is CASSPQGFGDTIYF. As DNA, the CDR3 is TGTGCCAGCTCACCACAGGGGTTTGGTGACACCATATATTTT.